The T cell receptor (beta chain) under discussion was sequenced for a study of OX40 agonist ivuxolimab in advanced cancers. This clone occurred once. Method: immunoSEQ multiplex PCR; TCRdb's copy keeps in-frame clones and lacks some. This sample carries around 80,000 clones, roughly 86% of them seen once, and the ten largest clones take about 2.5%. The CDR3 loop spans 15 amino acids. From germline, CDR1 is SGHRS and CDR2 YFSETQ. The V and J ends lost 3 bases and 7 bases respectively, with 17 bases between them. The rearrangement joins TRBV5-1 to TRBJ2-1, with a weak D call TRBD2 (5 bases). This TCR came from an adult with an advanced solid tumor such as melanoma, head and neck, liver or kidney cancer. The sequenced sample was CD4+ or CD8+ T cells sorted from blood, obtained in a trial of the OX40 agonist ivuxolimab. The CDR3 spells CASSSEGPSKNEQFF. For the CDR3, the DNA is TGCGCCAGCAGCTCCGAGGGCCCAAGCAAGAATGAGCAGTTCTTC.